This T cell receptor beta chain was identified in a study of blood T cell repertoires in COVID-19. Germline V gives CDR1 SNHLY, CDR2 FYNNEI. V gave up 4 bases and J gave up 4 bases, with 11 bases separating them. This CDR3 has 14 amino acids. Clones were read by immunoSEQ multiplex PCR, and TCRdb kept only the in-frame ones, dropping some. This sample has around 170,000 clones; 80% to 85% occur once, and the top ten carry 6% to 7%. This clone was observed once. This receptor was obtained from a middle-aged woman with acute or convalescent COVID-19. The gene calls are TRBV2 and TRBJ1-3; D unclear. Sequenced input: peripheral blood. CDR3 DNA sequence: TGTGCCAGCAGTGCAAGGGAGCTAGGAAACACCATATATTTT. Translation gives CASSARELGNTIYF.